The TCR beta chain under discussion was sequenced for a study of tumor and adjacent non-tumor tissue in lung cancer. A modified ARM-PCR protocol with three rounds of nested PCR amplified TCRbeta. TCRdb ran MiXCR on the multiplex PCR reads and lists one entry per CDR3 protein. This sample has under 95,000 distinct CDR3 sequences, with around 71% found just once. Study-wide results and limits: Shorter survival was associated with higher TCR diversity in tumors. Top 100 clones took a larger repertoire share in normal lung. Tumor tissue had significantly higher TCR diversity than normal lung.

The template was RNA from unsorted bulk tissue. This clonotype was found a few times. Its antigen is not identified. CDR1 GTSNPN and CDR2 SVGIG come from the germline V gene (reference sequence). Trimming at V came to 1 base and at J to 12 bases, leaving 18 bases not matched to a gene. This CDR3 has 18 amino acids. Sequencing was performed on lung tumor tissue. V and J are TRBV30 and TRBJ2-1; 13 nucleotides match TRBD2. The TCR was taken from a man aged 60-69 years with non-small cell lung cancer. CDR3 amino acids: CAWSGVSEIGLAGVGQFF. The CDR3 nucleotides are TGTGCCTGGAGTGGGGTCTCCGAGATAGGACTAGCGGGAGTTGGGCAGTTCTTC.